This TCR beta chain originates from a study of blood T cell repertoires in COVID-19. Study overall: From the United States, Italy and Spain came samples of acute and convalescent COVID-19. Sources were T cells, B-cell-depleted T cells, or PBMCs; the material itself was cDNA or gDNA.

The CDR3 has 12 residues. The V end was cut by 7 bases, the J end by 4 bases, with 10 bases between. The germline V gene has CDR1 SGHTA and CDR2 FQGNSA. In the authors' workflow: Counts of nucleated cells, estimated from reference gene primer amplification, were obtained. The data were produced by immunoSEQ multiplex PCR, yet TCRdb's version contains in-frame clones alone and is incomplete. V, J and clone size were drawn from that table, and D and trimming were deduced from the DNA. The table records about 400,000 clones, about 89% of them present only once. The chain has TRBV7-2 and TRBJ1-2; D not certain. The TCR originated in a woman in her 30s with acute or convalescent COVID-19. The material sequenced was peripheral blood. CDR3 protein: CASNGVAYGYTF. The CDR3 nucleotides are TGTGCCAGCAACGGGGTGGCCTATGGCTACACCTTC.